This TCR beta chain was identified during a study of vaccination and CD4 T cells after COVID-19 (dated 2022 in TCRdb). In terms of the full investigation: Convalescent patients had a positive SARS-CoV-2 result on nasal swab PCR, and of these patients, several had mild disease and one had severe disease. Post-COVID blood samples were collected from convalescent patients a median of around 100 days after diagnosis, with a range of about 30 to 161 days. The convalescent cohort included six males and four females, with two Hispanic individuals, seven Caucasians, two Asians and one multiracial person. As controls, cultures received a CEFX viral epitope pool (the positive control), an HIV-1 Nef peptide pool (the negative control), or no peptide at all. Two doses of either the Pfizer-BioNTech BNT162b2 vaccine (n=8) or the Moderna mRNA-1273 vaccine (n=2) were administered to participants. The spike-specific CD4+ TCR repertoire was compared before and after mRNA vaccination in over nine COVID-19 convalescent patients and several infection-naive healthy vaccine recipients. Overlapping spike peptide pools from SARS-CoV-2 and from the common cold coronaviruses HCoV-NL63, HCoV-OC43 and HCoV-229E were used as culture stimuli. Post-vaccine blood samples were taken a median of approximately 76 days after the second vaccine dose, with a range of about 13 to 241 days.

On the study overall, not on this receptor specifically: Among the post-vaccine SARS-CoV-2-reactive clones in convalescent patients, a median around 90% showed up only after vaccination, which suggests vaccine-specific priming. Of the vaccine-specific clones in convalescent patients, 304 of 307, or nearly all, reacted only to SARS-CoV-2 spike and did not cross-react with common cold coronaviruses. An increase in the median number of SARS-CoV-2-reactive clonotypes from approximately 20 after infection to roughly 39 after vaccination was observed, but the change was not found to be significant. The study included relatively few convalescent patients and did not analyze early timepoints after natural infection.

The sample's treatment or condition label, decoded: roughly 11-day PBMC culture with coronavirus spike peptide pools or control peptides (ViraFEST assay). The study used the ViraFEST assay, which expanded antigen-specific T cells with peptide pools and then identified expanded clonotypes by TCR sequencing. The positive SARS-CoV-2 PCR tests of the convalescent patients were dated from March to December 2020, before the Alpha, Beta and Delta variants emerged in the United States. Each well held some 2 million PBMCs cultured with roughly 10 ug/ml peptide pools in IMDM containing around 5% human AB serum and approximately 10 IU/ml IL-2. Half of the culture medium was replaced with fresh IL-2-containing medium on days 3 and 7. After roughly 9 days of culture, CD4+ T cells were isolated by negative selection with the EasySep CD4+ T cell isolation kit. PBMCs were separated from whole blood using Ficoll-Paque Plus gradient centrifugation and then either used fresh or cryopreserved at -140C. In general, triplicate wells were set up for every culture condition.

Library method: PCR. DNA from cultured CD4+ T cells was subjected to TCR sequencing with the Oncomine TCR Beta short-read assay at the Johns Hopkins FTIC core. The QIAamp micro DNA kit was used to extract genomic DNA from the cultured CD4+ T cells. Oncomine TCR Beta libraries from cultured CD4+ T cells were pooled with unique dual indexes and sequenced on an Illumina iSeq 100. For the original study's pipeline: Non-productive sequences were removed, and CDR3s not starting with C, not ending with F or W, or shorter than 7 amino acids were discarded. The MANAFEST web application was used to identify antigen-specific clonotypes by comparing peptide-stimulated wells against reference wells and other culture wells. An FDR below 0.05, an odds ratio above 5, and a productive frequency above 0.1% in at least two of three replicate wells were required for clones to be considered positive. Clonotypes that were significantly expanded in both SARS-CoV-2 spike wells and at least one common cold coronavirus spike condition were defined as cross-reactive. Levenshtein distances (stringdist) and unrooted phylogenetic trees (ape) in R version 3.6.1 were used to assess CDR3 homology. Using fastp trimming at Q25 and MiXCR clonotype assembly, TCRdb reanalyzed the public sequencing data and kept in-frame beta chains. Each CDR3 protein gets just one entry, which takes the most common genes and DNA from the rows behind it. The authors' filters were not applied to this entry. The sample profile shows 13,000 or so distinct CDR3 sequences; around 26% of them were found once. Together, the top ten hold under 9.5% of the sample.

This clonotype has a handful of counts. Its antigen is still unknown. No much larger clonotype is one base removed from it; base qualities were not supplied. Between the V and J ends, shortened by 2 bases and 6 bases respectively, the junction contains 12 bases. From the cysteine through the phenylalanine, the CDR3 covers 14 amino acids. The read is trimmed to its CDR3 DNA, 42 bases read in frame from base 1. The sequenced sample was CD4+ T cells from blood, cultured in vitro. Recombination joined TRBV12-3 or TRBV12-4 with TRBJ2-3, with an unclear D gene assignment. This TCR was recovered from a human donor who had recovered from COVID-19. At the DNA level, the sequence is TGTGCCAGCAGTTTATTAGATGGGTCCGATACGCAGTATTTT. Its translation is CASSLLDGSDTQYF.